Listed below are T cell receptor beta chains from one sample, sequenced in a study of T cell responses to AZD1222 COVID-19 vaccine. Some clones are missing from TCRdb's copy, which holds only in-frame ones; the method was immunoSEQ multiplex PCR. The sample shows 140,000 to 150,000 clones, roughly 92% of them seen only once. The sample here was peripheral blood, taken on day 0 of AZD1222 vaccination. The receptors come from an adult in good health. Each CDR3 is given with its conserved first and last residue. D genes are given only for firm matches. Clone size is stated in some rows and not others, as once, few, many or a class when expanded.

d_gene	v_gene	j_gene	abundance	CDR3aa	CDR3nt
-	TRBV30	TRBJ1-4	-	CAWSVLPEVPRLFF	TGTGCCTGGAGTGTATTACCGGAGGTCCCACGACTGTTTTTT
TRBD2	TRBV4-1	TRBJ2-1	-	CASSPGLAYSSYNEQFF	TGCGCCAGCAGCCCGGGACTAGCTTATTCCTCCTACAATGAGCAGTTCTTC
-	TRBV25-1	TRBJ2-3	once	CASSRGYADTQYF	TGTGCCAGCAGTCGAGGTTACGCAGATACGCAGTATTTT
-	TRBV21-1	TRBJ1-2	few	CASSKAGARVYHGYTF	TGTGCCAGCAGCAAAGCAGGGGCCAGGGTGTATCATGGCTACACCTTC
-	TRBV6-1	TRBJ1-5	-	CASSEWTDDNQPQHF	TGTGCCAGCAGTGAATGGACCGATGACAATCAGCCCCAGCATTTT
-	TRBV3-1/TRBV3-2	TRBJ1-1	-	CASSQEVHGPTEAFF	TGTGCCAGCAGCCAAGAGGTCCACGGCCCGACGGAAGCTTTCTTT
TRBD1	TRBV2	TRBJ1-5	-	CASTLGQFTNQPQHF	TGTGCCAGCACTTTGGGACAGTTTACCAATCAGCCCCAGCATTTT
-	TRBV6-4	TRBJ2-2	-	CASSLAETGELFF	TGTGCCAGCAGTTTGGCGGAGACCGGGGAGCTGTTTTTT
-	TRBV7-9	TRBJ1-1	few	CASSLSLLNTEAFF	TGTGCCAGCAGCTTGAGCCTCTTGAACACTGAAGCTTTCTTT
-	TRBV2	TRBJ2-5	-	CASSERGSYQETQYF	TGTGCCAGCAGTGAAAGGGGTTCCTACCAAGAGACCCAGTACTTC
-	TRBV7-2	TRBJ1-2	-	CASSLALQVYSGYTF	TGTGCCAGCAGCTTAGCTCTACAGGTTTACAGTGGCTACACCTTC
TRBD1	TRBV6-1	TRBJ2-7	-	CASSEWGTGSYEQYF	TGTGCCAGCAGTGAATGGGGGACAGGGTCCTACGAGCAGTACTTC
-	TRBV28	TRBJ1-1	-	CASTRGDPLNTEAFF	TGTGCCAGCACCCGAGGGGACCCACTGAACACTGAAGCTTTCTTT
-	TRBV2	TRBJ1-1	-	CASSAGRLNTEAFF	TGTGCCAGCAGTGCCGGCAGGCTGAACACTGAAGCTTTCTTT